Each of the 21 T cell receptor beta chains below was sequenced from the same sample in a study of CD8+ T cells in alopecia areata. Noted treatment: oral pan-JAK inhibitor, 5-10 mg twice daily. Extracted from the samples, RNA was reverse transcribed into cDNA to serve as the sequencing template. Measured with immunoSEQ multiplex PCR; TCRdb has only the in-frame clones, and not every one. The top ten hold 9% to 15% of the sample, which has approximately 110,000 clones, about three fifths seen once. The material sequenced was CD8+ T cells sorted from blood, taken at week 24, from a patient treated with tofacitinib. Receptor source: a human donor with alopecia areata.

The chain is built from TRBV27 and TRBJ1-5; D remains unclear. This CDR3 has 16 amino acids. Germline V gives CDR1 MNHEY, CDR2 SMNVEV (reference sequence). The germline V and J ends were trimmed by 0 bases and 6 bases, with 15 bases remaining between them. The CDR3 region is CASSLSALQDGQPQHF. CDR3 DNA: TGTGCCAGCAGTTTATCGGCTCTTCAAGACGGTCAGCCCCAGCATTTT.

The V and J genes are TRBV7-9 and TRBJ2-7, with 10 bases that match TRBD1. V was pared by 4 bases and J by 1 base, with 10 bases of the junction left unmatched. The CDR3 has 17 amino acids. Germline CDR1 reads SEHNR; CDR2 reads FQNEAQ (reference sequence). The CDR3 bases are TGTGCCAGCAGCTCAGGACCCGGGACAGGGGTTTCCTACGAGCAGTACTTC. It is translated as CASSSGPGTGVSYEQYF.

The rearrangement links TRBV6-5 to TRBJ2-7, with D possibly matching TRBD2 (6 bases). The V gene lost 6 bases and the J gene lost 3 bases, with 15 bases spanning the gap. The CDR3 is made up of 14 amino acids. Germline-derived CDR1 and CDR2 are MNHEY and SVGAGI. The CDR3, as DNA: TGTGCCAGCAGCCCTGGCGGGGAGAACTACGAGCAGTACTTC. Translated: CASSPGGENYEQYF.

This clone has more than one count but fewer than ten. This chain joins TRBV29-1 and TRBJ1-1; possible D gene TRBD1, 5 bases. Deletions cut 2 bases from V and 1 base from J, with 8 bases between. Germline values: CDR1 SQVTM, CDR2 ANQGSEA. This CDR3 region has 13 residues. CDR3 protein: CSVEIQGNTEAFF. The DNA for the CDR3 is TGCAGCGTTGAAATCCAGGGGAACACTGAAGCTTTCTTT.

The gene calls are TRBV7-8 and TRBJ1-1; no firm D call. Germline V gives CDR1 SGHVS, CDR2 FQNEAQ. The CDR3 sequence is 14 residues long. Trimming took off 5 bases at V and 0 bases at J, with 10 bases between the two ends. The CDR3 coding sequence is TGTGCCAGCAGCGAGGTTGACATGAACACTGAAGCTTTCTTT. This codes for CASSEVDMNTEAFF. The full variable domain, with the rest looked up from reference TRBV7-8 and TRBJ1-1, is GAGVSQSPRYKVAKRGQDVALRCDPISGHVSLFWYQQALGQGPEFLTYFQNEAQLDKSGLPSDRFFAERPEGSVSTLKIQRTQQEDSAVYLCASSEVDMNTEAFFGQGTRLTVV.

The chain uses TRBV13 and TRBJ2-7; 8 bases align to TRBD1. CDR1 is PRHDT, CDR2 FYEKMQ, per germline (reference sequence). V trimming: 5 bases; J trimming: 6 bases; junction bases outside the gene matches: 12. The CDR3 runs to 15 residues. The CDR3 here is CASSRGWQGAFEQYF. Here the CDR3 DNA reads TGTGCCAGCAGCCGAGGGTGGCAGGGGGCTTTCGAGCAGTACTTC.

The table lists this clone with a few counts. This rearrangement joins TRBV11-1 to TRBJ2-1; D not resolved. The CDR3 is 15 residues long. The V end was cut by 1 base, the J end by 1 base, with 8 bases between. Germline CDR1 is SGHAT and CDR2 is FQDESV (reference sequence). As DNA, the CDR3 is TGTGCCAGCAGCTTAGGTCAGGCTTCCTACAATGAGCAGTTCTTC. This codes for CASSLGQASYNEQFF. Variable domain in full (rest from reference TRBV11-1 and TRBJ2-1): EAEVAQSPRYKITEKSQAVAFWCDPISGHATLYWYRQILGQGPELLVQFQDESVVDDSQLPKDRFSAERLKGVDSTLKIQPAELGDSAMYLCASSLGQASYNEQFFGPGTRLTVL.

This clone was counted only a few times. The V call is TRBV7-9, the J call TRBJ2-3; D is ambiguous. V lost 5 bases, J lost 4 bases, and 10 bases lay in between. The CDR3 is made up of 13 amino acids. Per the germline V gene, CDR1 is SEHNR and CDR2 is FQNEAQ (reference sequence). CDR3 sequence: CASSPTRADTQYF. CDR3 DNA sequence: TGTGCCAGCAGCCCAACAAGGGCAGATACGCAGTATTTT.

This clone was counted between two and nine times. V gene TRBV30 combines with J gene TRBJ1-5; no firm D call. CDR3 length equals 13 residues. Germline-derived CDR1 and CDR2 are GTSNPN and SVGIG (reference sequence). V shed 2 bases and J shed 0 bases, with 5 bases lying between them. CDR3 region: CAWSPDSNQPQHF. In DNA form, the CDR3 reads TGTGCCTGGAGTCCTGATAGCAATCAGCCCCAGCATTTT.

This clone occurred many times. This rearrangement joins TRBV6-6 to TRBJ2-2; D ambiguous. Germline CDR1 is MNHNY and CDR2 is SVGAGI (reference sequence). CDR3 length equals 13 residues. V lost 2 bases and J lost 3, with 4 bases in between. CDR3 coding DNA: TGTGCCAGCAGTTACAGGGACACCGGGGAGCTGTTTTTT. Protein: CASSYRDTGELFF.

The chain has TRBV11-2 and TRBJ2-6; perhaps TRBD2 as D (5 bases). Germline V gene sequence: CDR1 SGHAT, CDR2 FQNNGV. The CDR3 runs 17 residues. Trimming removed 7 bases at V and 0 bases at J, with 16 bases between. The CDR3 region has the DNA TGTGCCAGCAAGAAGACCGAGCGGCTCTCTGGGGCCAACGTCCTGACTTTC. It specifies CASKKTERLSGANVLTF.

This clone turned up a few times. The chain employs TRBV11-3 and TRBJ2-3; D is ambiguous. The V end lost 0 bases, the J end lost 2 bases, and 6 bases lay between the germline ends. The germline V gene encodes CDR1 SGHNT and CDR2 YENEEA. The CDR3 spans 14 residues. The CDR3 here is CASSLDLLTDTQYF. The CDR3, as DNA: TGTGCCAGCAGCTTAGACCTGCTCACAGATACGCAGTATTTT. Filled out from reference TRBV11-3 and TRBJ2-3, the complete variable domain reads EAGVVQSPRYKIIEKKQPVAFWCNPISGHNTLYWYLQNLGQGPELLIRYENEEAVDDSQLPKDRFSAERLKGVDSTLKIQPAELGDSAVYLCASSLDLLTDTQYFGPGTRLTVL.

This clone was picked up one time. The CDR3 DNA is TGTGCCAGCAGTTTGGTTATCGGGGCGGGCGAGCAGTACTTC. Its protein product is CASSLVIGAGEQYF. The chain combines TRBV27 with TRBJ2-7, with D perhaps matching TRBD1 or TRBD2 (5 bases each). Germline CDR1 is MNHEY and CDR2 is SMNVEV (reference sequence). The CDR3 is 14 amino acids. Trimming cost V 3 bases and J 6 bases, with 15 bases left between them.

The chain is built from TRBV13 and TRBJ2-1; D is ambiguous. Germline CDR1 PRHDT, CDR2 FYEKMQ (reference sequence). V was pared by 5 bases and J by 9 bases, with 20 bases between. The CDR3 is 15 residues long. The CDR3 DNA reads TGTGCCAGCAGCGGCTTCGGGTCAGGTAGTGGTGAGCAGTTCTTC. Its translation is CASSGFGSGSGEQFF. The full variable domain, its missing parts supplied by reference TRBV13 and TRBJ2-1, is AAGVIQSPRHLIKEKRETATLKCYPIPRHDTVYWYQQGPGQDPQFLISFYEKMQSDKGSIPDRFSAQQFSDYHSELNMSSLELGDSALYFCASSGFGSGSGEQFFGPGTRLTVL.

This chain links TRBV29-1 with TRBJ2-7, with 11 positions matching TRBD2. The ends lost 5 bases at V and 3 bases at J; junction bases unmatched: 6. Germline V gene lookup returns CDR1 SQVTM and CDR2 ANQGSEA. The length of the CDR3 is 14 residues. The CDR3 DNA sequence: TGCAGCGTTTTCGGACTAGCGGGTTTCTACGAGCAGTACTTC. Translation gives CSVFGLAGFYEQYF.

For the CDR3, the DNA is TGCGCCAGCAGCCAAATTTGGGCAGGGGAAAACATTCAGTACTTC. This sequence encodes CASSQIWAGENIQYF. The V call is TRBV4-3, the J call TRBJ2-4; perhaps TRBD1 as D (6 bases). CDR3 length equals 15 residues. Germline CDR1 and CDR2: LGHNA and YSLEER. The V gene lost 2 bases and the J gene lost 5 bases, with 13 bases spanning the gap.

This clone was recorded once. The rearrangement links TRBV7-2 to TRBJ2-4; 8 nucleotides match TRBD2. V trimming: 3 bases; J trimming: 1 base; junction bases outside the gene matches: 5. Germline V gene lookup returns CDR1 SGHTA and CDR2 FQGNSA. The length of the CDR3 is 16 residues. CDR3 amino acids: CASSFRAGGAKNIQYF. The CDR3 bases are TGTGCCAGCAGCTTTCGGGCGGGGGGCGCCAAAAACATTCAGTACTTC.

Comment on this clone: Relative to the germline gene, one junction end is altered; a read error may explain this. The genes are TRBV7-9 and TRBJ2-1; 8 bases line up with TRBD1. The CDR3 is made up of 14 amino acids. Per the germline V gene, CDR1 is SEHNR and CDR2 is FQNEAQ (reference sequence). The CDR3: CASSQPTGGNEQFF. For the CDR3, the DNA is TGCGCCAGCAGCCAACCCACAGGGGGGAATGAGCAGTTCTTC. Combining the CDR3 with reference TRBV7-9 and TRBJ2-1 gives the whole variable domain DTGVSQNPRHKITKRGQNVTFRCDPISEHNRLYWYRQTLGQGPEFLTYFQNEAQLEKSRLLSDRFSAERPKGSFSTLEIQRTEQGDSAMYLCASSQPTGGNEQFFGPGTRLTVL.

This sequence joins TRBV20-1 and TRBJ2-5; D gene uncertain. There are 11 residues in the CDR3. CDR1 is DFQATT and CDR2 is SNEGSKA in the germline V gene (reference sequence). V was pared by 6 bases and J by 0 bases, with 5 bases between. The CDR3 region has the DNA TGCAGTGCCTGGGACCAAGAGACCCAGTACTTC. It codes for CSAWDQETQYF.

V usage is TRBV30 and J usage is TRBJ1-2; TRBD1 matches at 7 bases. With 5 bases clipped from V and 2 bases from J, the junction kept 5 bases outside the gene matches. The germline V gene encodes CDR1 GTSNPN and CDR2 SVGIG (reference sequence). This CDR3 has 13 amino acids. CDR3 residues: CAWYPGQNYGYTF. The CDR3 coding sequence is TGTGCCTGGTATCCGGGACAGAACTATGGCTACACCTTC.

This chain uses TRBV27 with TRBJ1-1; D uncertain. Trimming cost V 11 bases and J 5 bases, with 18 bases left between them. Germline lookup yields CDR1 MNHEY and CDR2 SMNVEV (reference sequence). The CDR3 has 13 amino acids. The CDR3 coding sequence is TGTGCCGCGTATAGTAGAGGTTGGACTGAAGCTTTCTTT. This gives the protein CAAYSRGWTEAFF.